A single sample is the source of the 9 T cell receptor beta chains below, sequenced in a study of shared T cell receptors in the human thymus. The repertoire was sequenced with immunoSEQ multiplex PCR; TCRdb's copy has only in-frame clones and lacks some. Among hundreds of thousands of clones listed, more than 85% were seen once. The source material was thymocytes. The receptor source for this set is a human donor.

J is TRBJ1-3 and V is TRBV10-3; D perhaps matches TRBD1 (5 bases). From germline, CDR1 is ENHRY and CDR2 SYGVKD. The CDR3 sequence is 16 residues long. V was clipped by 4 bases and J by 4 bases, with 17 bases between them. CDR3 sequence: CAISALPAGSGNTIYF. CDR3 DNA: TGTGCCATCAGTGCCTTGCCGGCAGGGTCGGGAAACACCATATATTTT.

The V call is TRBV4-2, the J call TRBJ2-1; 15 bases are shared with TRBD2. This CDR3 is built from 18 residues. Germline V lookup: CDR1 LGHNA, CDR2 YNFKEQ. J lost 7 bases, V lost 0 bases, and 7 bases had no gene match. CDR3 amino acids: CASSQDRGLAGGRNEQFF. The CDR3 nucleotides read TGTGCCAGCAGCCAAGATAGGGGACTAGCGGGAGGAAGAAATGAGCAGTTCTTC.

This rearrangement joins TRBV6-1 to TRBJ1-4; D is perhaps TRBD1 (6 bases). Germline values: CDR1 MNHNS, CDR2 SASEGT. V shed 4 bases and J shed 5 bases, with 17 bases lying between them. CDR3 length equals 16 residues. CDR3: CASSAHWTASNEKLFF. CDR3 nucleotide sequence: TGTGCCAGCAGTGCACACTGGACAGCCTCAAATGAAAAACTGTTTTTT.

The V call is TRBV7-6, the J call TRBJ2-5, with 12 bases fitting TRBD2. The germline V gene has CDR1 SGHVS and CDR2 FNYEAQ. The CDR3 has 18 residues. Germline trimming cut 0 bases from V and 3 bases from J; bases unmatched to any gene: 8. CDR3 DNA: TGTGCCAGCAGCTTAGCTCCCGAAAGGACTAGCGGGGAAGAGACCCAGTACTTC. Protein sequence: CASSLAPERTSGEETQYF.

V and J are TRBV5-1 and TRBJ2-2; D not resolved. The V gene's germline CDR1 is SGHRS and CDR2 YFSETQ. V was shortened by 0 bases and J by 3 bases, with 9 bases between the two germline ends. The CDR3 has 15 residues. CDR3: CASSLVLQDTGELFF. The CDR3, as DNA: TGCGCCAGCAGCTTGGTTCTCCAGGACACCGGGGAGCTGTTTTTT.

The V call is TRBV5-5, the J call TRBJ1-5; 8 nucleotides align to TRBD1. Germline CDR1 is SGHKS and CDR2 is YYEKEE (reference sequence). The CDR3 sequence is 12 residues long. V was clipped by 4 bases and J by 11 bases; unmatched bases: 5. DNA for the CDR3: TGTGCCAGCAGCGGCGGGACAGGAACCCAGCATTTT. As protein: CASSGGTGTQHF.

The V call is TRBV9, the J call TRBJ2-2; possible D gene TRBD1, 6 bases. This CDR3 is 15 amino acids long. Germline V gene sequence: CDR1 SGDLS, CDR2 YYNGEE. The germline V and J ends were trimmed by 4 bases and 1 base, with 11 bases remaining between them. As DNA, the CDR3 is TGTGCCAGCAGCCCCCGACAGGAGAACACCGGGGAGCTGTTTTTT. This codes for CASSPRQENTGELFF.

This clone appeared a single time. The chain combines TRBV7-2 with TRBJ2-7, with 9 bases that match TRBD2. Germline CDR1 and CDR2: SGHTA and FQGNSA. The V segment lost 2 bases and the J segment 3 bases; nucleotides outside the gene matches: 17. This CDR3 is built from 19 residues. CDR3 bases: TGTGCCAGCAGCTTATCGGATGTTGTCGGATGGACTAGCGACTACGAGCAGTACTTC. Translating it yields CASSLSDVVGWTSDYEQYF.

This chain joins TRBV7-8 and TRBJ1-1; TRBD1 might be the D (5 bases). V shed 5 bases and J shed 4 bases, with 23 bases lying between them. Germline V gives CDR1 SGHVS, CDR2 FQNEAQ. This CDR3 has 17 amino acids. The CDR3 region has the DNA TGTGCCAGCAGCCTTTTGAAGGGTGTGTGGGGGAGCACTGAAGCTTTCTTT. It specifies CASSLLKGVWGSTEAFF.